Below are 13 T cell receptor beta chains sequenced from a single sample in a study of blood T cell repertoires in COVID-19. Libraries were prepared by immunoSEQ multiplex PCR; TCRdb keeps only in-frame clonotypes and omits some of them. The profile shows about 200,000 clones, roughly 85% of them singletons. The sequencing sample was made of PBMCs or T cells enriched from blood (not recorded which). The source of these receptors is a woman aged 40 to 55 with acute COVID-19.

This rearrangement joins TRBV6-2 or TRBV6-3 to TRBJ2-1; possible D gene TRBD2, 6 bases. Germline V gives CDR1 MNHEY, CDR2 SVGEGT. The CDR3 has 16 residues. Trimming took off 1 base at V and 4 bases at J, with 14 bases between the two ends. The DNA of the CDR3 is TGTGCCAGCAGTTACTGGGGACTCAGAACTTACAATGAGCAGTTCTTC. Protein sequence: CASSYWGLRTYNEQFF.

V and J are TRBV6-5 and TRBJ1-4; D call uncertain. The germline gives CDR1 MNHEY, CDR2 SVGAGI. The CDR3 totals 16 residues. V was shortened by 0 bases and J by 0 bases, with 8 bases between the two germline ends. CDR3 coding DNA: TGTGCCAGCAGTTACTCCACCCTAGCAACTAATGAAAAACTGTTTTTT. Translating gives CASSYSTLATNEKLFF.

The gene calls are TRBV18 and TRBJ1-4; D may be TRBD1 (5 bases). The CDR3 consists of 14 residues. The germline V gene has CDR1 KGHSH and CDR2 LQKENI. The V and J ends lost 6 bases and 5 bases respectively, with 13 bases between them. The DNA of the CDR3 is TGTGCCAGCTCGTCGGGGCGGGGGAATGAAAAACTGTTTTTT. It specifies CASSSGRGNEKLFF.

This chain connects TRBV7-3 to TRBJ2-1; 12 positions agree with TRBD2. After removal of 2 bases from V and 7 bases from J, the junction contained 3 bases not matched to a gene. CDR1 and CDR2 (germline): SGHTA, FQGTGA. The CDR3 runs 15 residues. The CDR3 region is CASSLGLAGRNEQFF. For the CDR3, the DNA is TGTGCCAGCAGCTTAGGACTAGCGGGGCGGAATGAGCAGTTCTTC.

V gene TRBV5-1 combines with J gene TRBJ2-7; TRBD2 is a possible D gene (5 bases). The CDR3 consists of 12 residues. V lost 4 bases to trimming and J lost 6 bases, with 11 bases between them. Germline CDR1 is SGHRS and CDR2 is YFSETQ. In DNA form, the CDR3 reads TGCGCCAGCAGCCCCGAGGGTTCCGAGCAGTACTTC. Protein: CASSPEGSEQYF.

The rearrangement uses TRBV10-2 and TRBJ1-1, with TRBD1 identical over 7 bases. Germline CDR1 WSHSY, CDR2 SAAADI. The CDR3 spans 17 residues. The J segment lost 2 bases and the V segment lost 4 bases, leaving 13 bases of the junction unmatched. CDR3 sequence: CASSAEQGLAFNTEAFF. CDR3 coding DNA: TGCGCCAGCAGTGCTGAACAGGGGCTCGCATTTAACACTGAAGCTTTCTTT.

The rearrangement uses TRBV6-9 and TRBJ1-1; TRBD1 is a possible D gene (5 bases). Trimming removed 3 bases from V and 1 base from J, with 9 bases in between. Germline CDR1 reads MNHGY; CDR2 reads SVAAGI. The CDR3 contains 14 residues. The CDR3 DNA reads as TGTGCCAGCAGTTACACAGGCTCGAACACTGAAGCTTTCTTT. It translates to CASSYTGSNTEAFF.

This clone came up once. V is TRBV28 and J is TRBJ1-1; maybe TRBD1 (5 bases). V shed 1 base and J shed 2 bases, with 11 bases lying between them. This CDR3 spans 15 amino acids. Germline CDR1 is MDHEN and CDR2 is SYDVKM. The CDR3 is CASSLYRTPNTEAFF. The CDR3, as DNA: TGTGCCAGCAGTTTATATAGGACACCCAACACTGAAGCTTTCTTT.

The V and J genes are TRBV5-1 and TRBJ1-6; a weak D match, TRBD1 (5 bases). The CDR3 runs 14 residues. Germline V gives CDR1 SGHRS, CDR2 YFSETQ. The germline V and J ends were trimmed by 0 bases and 4 bases, with 5 bases remaining between them. CDR3: CASSLAGYNSPLHF. The CDR3 DNA follows: TGCGCCAGCAGCTTGGCAGGGTATAATTCACCCCTCCACTTT.

The chain couples TRBV5-1 to TRBJ2-1, with D perhaps matching TRBD2 (6 bases). Germline CDR1 and CDR2: SGHRS and YFSETQ. The CDR3 extends over 12 amino acids. Trimming stripped 2 bases from V and 10 bases from J, with 10 bases between. This CDR3 reads CASSLVSGEQFF. In nucleotides, the CDR3 is TGCGCCAGCAGCTTAGTTAGCGGAGAGCAGTTCTTC.

The CDR3, as DNA: TGTGCCAGCAGTTTTTCAGGGATAACTGAAGCTTTCTTT. Translation: CASSFSGITEAFF. The J gene is TRBJ1-1, the V gene TRBV12-3 or TRBV12-4, with D tentatively TRBD1 (5 bases). This CDR3 has 13 residues. Between the trimmed V and J ends, which lost 3 bases and 5 bases, there was a span of 10 bases.

CDR3 nucleotides: TGTGCCAGCATAAGCAGAGGGGGCTACAATGAGCAGTTCTTC. The encoded protein is CASISRGGYNEQFF. The gene calls are TRBV2 and TRBJ2-1, with D perhaps matching TRBD1 (6 bases). CDR3 length: 14 residues. The V gene's germline CDR1 is SNHLY and CDR2 FYNNEI. Trimming removed 7 bases at V and 3 bases at J, with 13 bases between.

The chain has TRBV15 and TRBJ2-2; D remains ambiguous. Germline values: CDR1 LNHNV, CDR2 YYDKDF (reference sequence). The V and J ends lost 2 bases and 2 bases respectively, with 3 bases between them. The CDR3 contains 13 residues. DNA for the CDR3: TGTGCCACCAGCAGATTAAACACCGGGGAGCTGTTTTTT. Translated, it gives CATSRLNTGELFF. The variable domain in full, with the rest retrieved from reference TRBV15 and TRBJ2-2, is DAMVIQNPRYQVTQFGKPVTLSCSQTLNHNVMYWYQQKSSQAPKLLFHYYDKDFNNEADTPDNFQSRRPNTSFCFLDIRSPGLGDTAMYLCATSRLNTGELFFGEGSRLTVL.